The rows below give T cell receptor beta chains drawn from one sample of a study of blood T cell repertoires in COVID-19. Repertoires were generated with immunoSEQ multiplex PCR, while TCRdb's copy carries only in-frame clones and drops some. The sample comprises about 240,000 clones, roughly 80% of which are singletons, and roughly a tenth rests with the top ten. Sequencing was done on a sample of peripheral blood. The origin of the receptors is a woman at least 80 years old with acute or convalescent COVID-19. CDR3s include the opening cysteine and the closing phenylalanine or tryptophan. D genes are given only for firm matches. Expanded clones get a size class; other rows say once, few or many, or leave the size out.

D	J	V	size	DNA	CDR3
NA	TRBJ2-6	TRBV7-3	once	TGTGCCAGCAGCTTTTTTTCCCCCCTGGCGGGATCAGGGGCCAACGTCCTGACTTTC	CASSFFSPLAGSGANVLTF
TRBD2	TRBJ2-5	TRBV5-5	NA	TGTGCCAGCAGCTCCGGACTAGCGGGGGGTCAAGAGACCCAGTACTTC	CASSSGLAGGQETQYF
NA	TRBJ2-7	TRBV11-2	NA	TGTGCCAGCAGCTTAGACTCATCTAGCTACGAGCAGTACTTC	CASSLDSSSYEQYF
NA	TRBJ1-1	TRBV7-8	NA	TGTGCCAGCCGCTCGGGGGGTGGGACTGAAGCTTTCTTT	CASRSGGGTEAFF
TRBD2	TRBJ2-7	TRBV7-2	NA	TGTGCCAGCAGCAAGGGACTAGCGGGGACCTACGAGCAGTACTTC	CASSKGLAGTYEQYF
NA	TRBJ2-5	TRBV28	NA	TGTGCCAGCAGTCAAGGGGGGGGGAATACCCAGTACTTC	CASSQGGGNTQYF
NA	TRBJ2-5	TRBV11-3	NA	TGTGCCAGCAGCTCGCGAACCGGGACACAAGAGACCCAGTACTTC	CASSSRTGTQETQYF
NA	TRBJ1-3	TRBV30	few	TGTGCCTGGAGTGTCGGGGAATGGAACACCATATATTTT	CAWSVGEWNTIYF
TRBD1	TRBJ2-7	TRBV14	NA	TGTGCCAGCAGCCTAGCCGGGACAGGGGGCTACGAGCAGTACTTC	CASSLAGTGGYEQYF
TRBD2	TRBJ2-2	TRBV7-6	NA	TGTGCCAGCGGGGTAGCGGGGGGGCCCACCGGGGAGCTGTTTTTT	CASGVAGGPTGELFF
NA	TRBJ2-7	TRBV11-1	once	TGTGCCAGCAGCTTAGCTGCAGGGGCTCCCTACGAGCAGTACTTC	CASSLAAGAPYEQYF
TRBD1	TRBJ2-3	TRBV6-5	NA	TGTGCCAGCGGTCGGACAGGGGGCACAGATACGCAGTATTTT	CASGRTGGTDTQYF
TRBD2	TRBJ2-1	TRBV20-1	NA	TGCAGTGCTGGTGAAACCGGGGGGGCCTACAATGAGCAGTTCTTC	CSAGETGGAYNEQFF
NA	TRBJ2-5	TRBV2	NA	TGTGCCAGCAGTGAGGGGAGGATCGAGACCCAGTACTTC	CASSEGRIETQYF
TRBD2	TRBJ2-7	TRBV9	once	TGTGCCAGCAGCACCGAGCGGGGGAACGAGCAGTACTTC	CASSTERGNEQYF
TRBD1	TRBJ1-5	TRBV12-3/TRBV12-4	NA	TGTGCCAGCAGTATAGGGACAGGGCGGCCCCAGCATTTT	CASSIGTGRPQHF
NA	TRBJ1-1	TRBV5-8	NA	TGTGCCAGCAGCGCCGTACTTCCTGGGAGAGTCTTT	CASSAVLPGRVF
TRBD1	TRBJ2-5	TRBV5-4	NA	TGTGCCAGCAGCACTGGGGGGACAGGGAGGGTAGAGACCCAGTACTTC	CASSTGGTGRVETQYF
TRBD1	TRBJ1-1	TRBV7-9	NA	TGTGCCAGCAGCCCTACAGGGGGCGGTTGGAACACTGAAGCTTTCTTT	CASSPTGGGWNTEAFF
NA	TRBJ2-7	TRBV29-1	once	TGCAGCGTTGTAGGGGGGGACGGTTGGTACGAGCAGTACTTC	CSVVGGDGWYEQYF
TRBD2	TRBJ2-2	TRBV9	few	TGTGCCAGCAGCGCGCGGGGGGACCCGAACACCGGGGAGCTGTTTTTT	CASSARGDPNTGELFF
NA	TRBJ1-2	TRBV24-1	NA	TGTGCCACCAGTGAAAACAGCTATGGCTACACCTTC	CATSENSYGYTF
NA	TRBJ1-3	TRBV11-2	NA	TGTGCCAGCAGTTTTGCCCGGGGGAACACCATATATTTT	CASSFARGNTIYF
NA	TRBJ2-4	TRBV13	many	TGTGCCAGCAGCTCCGCCGACAGGCCGGAGTACTTC	CASSSADRPEYF
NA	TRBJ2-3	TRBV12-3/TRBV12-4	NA	TGTGCCAGCAGTTTACAAACAGATACGCAGTATTTT	CASSLQTDTQYF
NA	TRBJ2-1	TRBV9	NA	TGTGCCAGCAGCGTAGAGGGGGTCTCCTACAATGAGCAGTTCTTC	CASSVEGVSYNEQFF
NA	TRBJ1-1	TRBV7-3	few	TGTGCCAGCAGCCAAGGCTCAGGGGTGGTCGCTGAAGCTTTCTTT	CASSQGSGVVAEAFF
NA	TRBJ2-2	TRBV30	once	TGTGCCTGGAGTGTAGCACTGGGCAGGGAGCTGTTTTTT	CAWSVALGRELFF
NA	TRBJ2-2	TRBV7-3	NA	TGTGCCAGCAGCGCCCAGACGGGGTATGGCATGAACACCGGGGAGCTGTTTTTT	CASSAQTGYGMNTGELFF
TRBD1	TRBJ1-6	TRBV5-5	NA	TGTGCCAGCAGCTTGGGGACAGGGGTGGGCTCACCCCTCCACTTT	CASSLGTGVGSPLHF
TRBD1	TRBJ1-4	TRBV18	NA	TGTGCCAGCTCACCATTCGGGACAGGGGGCCCTACAACTAATGAAAAACTGTTTTTT	CASSPFGTGGPTTNEKLFF
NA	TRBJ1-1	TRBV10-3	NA	TGTGCCATCAGTGAGTCTGGGAGGCCGCTGAACACTGAAGCTTTCTTT	CAISESGRPLNTEAFF
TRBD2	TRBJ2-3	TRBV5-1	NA	TGCGCCAGCAGCCCGCCGACTAGCGGGGGGGCAGATACGCAGTATTTT	CASSPPTSGGADTQYF
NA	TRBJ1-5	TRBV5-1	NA	TGCGCCAGCAGCTTGGCGGGGGGCCAGGAGTCGCCCCAGCATTTT	CASSLAGGQESPQHF
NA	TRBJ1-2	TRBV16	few	TGTGCCAGCAGCCTTACGACAGTGGCCGTGGAGGGCTACACCTTC	CASSLTTVAVEGYTF
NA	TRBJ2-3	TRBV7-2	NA	TGTGCCAGCAGCTTAACGTCGTTGGGGGGGCTCGATACGCAGTATTTT	CASSLTSLGGLDTQYF
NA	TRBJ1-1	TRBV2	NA	TGTGTATCCAGGGAAGGGACTGAAGCTTTCTTT	CVSREGTEAFF
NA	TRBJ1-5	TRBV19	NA	TGTGCCAGTAGTATAGATGCCTCATGGGACACCGAGGGGAATCAGCCCCAGCATTTT	CASSIDASWDTEGNQPQHF
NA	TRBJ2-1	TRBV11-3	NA	TGTGCCAGCAGCCCCGGGACTTCCAATGAGCAGTTCTTC	CASSPGTSNEQFF